This T cell receptor (beta chain) was sequenced during a study of beta chain features in type 1 diabetes (dated by TCRdb to the late 2010s). Regarding the research as a whole: Patients and healthy donors did not differ in mean age, gender distribution, total cell number or subset yield. A total of around 110,000,000 sorted cells were examined across all samples, and RNA yield correlated strongly with the number of cells per subset. Whereas all 30 or so donors provided naive and central memory subsets, regulatory and stem cell-like memory subsets were isolated from just 8 patients and roughly 8 healthy donors. In the study, TCRB repertoires of sorted circulating CD4+ T cell subsets from recently diagnosed type 1 diabetes patients were compared with those of matched healthy donors.

A note on this clone: Its antigen has not been determined. Base qualities are missing; no much larger clone stands one base away.

CDR1 GTSNPN and CDR2 SVGIG were looked up in the germline V gene (reference sequence). Trimming at the junction amounts to 3 bases on V and 5 bases on J, and the germline ends lie 5 bases apart. The CDR3, from cysteine to phenylalanine, totals 11 residues. The only DNA kept is the CDR3, 33 bases in frame from the first base. The High Capacity cDNA Reverse Transcription Kit was used to reverse transcribe all of the isolated RNA, meaning that expressed TCRB transcripts were what got sequenced. Deep immunoSEQ sequencing was performed on naive, central memory and regulatory T cell samples, with an average of roughly 3.3 million total reads per sample. Sorted cells were lysed in RLT buffer, and RNA was extracted using DNase-treated RNeasy Micro or Mini kits according to cell number. Each cell subset was processed separately to prevent cross-contamination, with patient and healthy donor samples processed together. The immunoSEQ multiplex PCR was used to amplify TCRB sequences from cDNA, yielding 87-bp fragments that span the CDR3 region. The amplicons were sequenced using the Illumina HiSeq platform. The study's own analysis went as follows. Synthetic template baselines were used to correct PCR bias computationally, reads within Hamming distance 2 were collapsed, and singletons that could not be merged were discarded. By aligning reads against IMGT, V, D and J genes, CDR3 length, and insertions or deletions at six rearrangement sites were assigned. Clonotype counts were normalized to sorted cell number within each subset before computing true diversity and Gini coefficients with the tcR R package. The overlap coefficient, calculated on TCRB nucleotide sequences, was used to quantify repertoire sharing. Out-of-frame TCRB sequences from naive cells were analyzed as a proxy for the pre-selection repertoire. Entries here come from immuneACCESS through TCRdb and include only in-frame sequences with V and J called. Some clones fail to appear in such tables; in the studies checked, an unresolved V gene covers under half of the shortfall, and the cause of the remainder is unknown. V, J and clone size are taken as reported in that table, and D and trimming were inferred from the DNA itself. The sample profile shows some 700,000 clones; about an eighth of them were found once. The biggest ten clones account for around 0.022% of the sample.

From each donor, a single peripheral blood sample of 100 to 150 mL on average was drawn into heparinised tubes. Naive, central memory, regulatory and stem cell-like memory CD4+ T cells were sorted on a BD FACSAria II using a panel including CD45RO, CCR7, CD25, CD127, CD95 and CD27. All sorted populations exceeded 98% purity. Right away, PBMCs were isolated by Lymphoprep density gradient centrifugation and were stained directly, with no culture step. So that batch effects would be minimized, each experiment stained and sorted samples in pairs, pairing one healthy donor with one patient. Findings and caveats that apply to the study as a whole: Sequencing cDNA rather than genomic DNA could over-represent highly expressing activated cells, although activation and CD3 levels did not differ between groups. Because the HLA sub-analyses included only small numbers of individuals, any influence of HLA type on TCRB rearrangement was left unresolved. PCR might favor shorter templates, but patient and control samples were amplified and corrected together, so any skew would affect both groups equally. At VDJ recombination sites, patients with type 1 diabetes made fewer insertions and deleted more nucleotides, a pattern implying thymic rearrangement abnormalities. Type 1 diabetes patients showed a moderate but significant shortening of TCRB CDR3 length in all four CD4+ subsets. Naive, central memory and regulatory TCRB repertoires appeared to be more alike among patients than among healthy donors.

The sequenced sample was naive CD4+ T cells from blood. In light of the paper, this sample's cell subset or site label describes: true naive CD4+ T cells. The sequence came from a man aged 18 to 29 with type 1 diabetes. The rearranged chain carries TRBV30 and TRBJ1-3; the D gene is not confidently resolved. The sequenced DNA is TGTGCCTGGAGCAGTAGAAACACCATATATTTT. It specifies CAWSSRNTIYF.